Shown below are 14 T cell receptor beta chains from a single sample sequenced in a study of radiotherapy plus CTLA-4 blockade in lung cancer. Data came from immunoSEQ multiplex PCR; TCRdb stores just in-frame clones and leaves some out. The table records about 98,000 clones, around 90% of them present only once. The sequencing used peripheral blood, collected from a patient treated with radiotherapy plus ipilimumab. These receptor sequences come from a human donor with non-small cell lung cancer that progressed on radiotherapy plus ipilimumab.

The chain combines TRBV5-1 with TRBJ1-3; D is ambiguous. V was trimmed by 0 bases and J by 0 bases, leaving 7 bases between them. The CDR3 totals 15 residues. CDR1 and CDR2 (germline): SGHRS, YFSETQ. CDR3 coding DNA: TGCGCCAGCAGCTTGGATGGGCACTCTGGAAACACCATATATTTT. Amino acids: CASSLDGHSGNTIYF.

This clone was detected once. The gene calls are TRBV5-1 and TRBJ2-5, with D tentatively TRBD1 (7 bases). Germline V lookup: CDR1 SGHRS, CDR2 YFSETQ. Trimming pared 4 bases from V and 5 bases from J, leaving 18 bases between. The CDR3 contains 15 residues. Written as DNA, the CDR3 is TGCGCCAGCAGCCAGGGGGGCCTAGCGTTGGAGACCCAGTACTTC. This sequence encodes CASSQGGLALETQYF.

V and J are TRBV25-1 and TRBJ1-1; tentatively, D is TRBD1 (5 bases). The CDR3 contains 15 residues. Germline CDR1 is MGHDK and CDR2 is SYGVNS. Between the trimmed V and J ends, which lost 4 bases and 1 base, there was a span of 13 bases. CDR3 DNA sequence: TGTGCCAGCAGTGGGACATGGATAGGGAACACTGAAGCTTTCTTT. Amino acid sequence: CASSGTWIGNTEAFF. Together with reference TRBV25-1 and TRBJ1-1, the CDR3 gives the full variable domain: EADIYQTPRYLVIGTGKKITLECSQTMGHDKMYWYQQDPGMELHLIHYSYGVNSTEKGDLSSESTVSRIRTEHFPLTLESARPSHTSQYLCASSGTWIGNTEAFFGQGTRLTVV.

The V call is TRBV5-1, the J call TRBJ2-5, with 12 bases identical to TRBD2. The CDR3 is 16 residues long. Germline V CDR1 and CDR2: SGHRS, YFSETQ. Trimming took 0 bases from V and 1 from J; bases not matched to a gene: 1. The DNA for the CDR3 is TGCGCCAGCAGCTTGGGGACTAGCGGGACCCAAGAGACCCAGTACTTC. Encoded protein: CASSLGTSGTQETQYF.

The chain links TRBV13 to TRBJ2-2; D not resolved. This CDR3 comprises 12 residues. From germline, CDR1 is PRHDT and CDR2 FYEKMQ (reference sequence). V was cut by 5 bases and J by 6 bases, with 7 bases left in between. Here the CDR3 DNA reads TGTGCCAGCAGCCTTCAGTCCGGGGAGCTGTTTTTT. Encoded protein: CASSLQSGELFF. Complete variable domain (other parts from reference TRBV13 and TRBJ2-2): AAGVIQSPRHLIKEKRETATLKCYPIPRHDTVYWYQQGPGQDPQFLISFYEKMQSDKGSIPDRFSAQQFSDYHSELNMSSLELGDSALYFCASSLQSGELFFGEGSRLTVL.

The J gene is TRBJ1-1, the V gene TRBV4-2; a weak D match, TRBD1 (5 bases). V lost 2 bases, J lost 6 bases, and 10 bases lay in between. There are 13 residues in the CDR3. Germline lookup yields CDR1 LGHNA and CDR2 YNFKEQ. The CDR3 DNA is TGTGCCAGCAGCCAATGGGGGGGGGCTGAAGCTTTCTTT. It encodes CASSQWGGAEAFF.

This clone has just a few counts. The rearrangement uses TRBV7-9 and TRBJ2-7; D not resolved. Germline V CDR1 and CDR2: SEHNR, FQNEAQ (reference sequence). Trimming shortened V by 5 bases and J by 2 bases, and 10 bases separated the two germline ends. The CDR3 runs to 13 residues. The CDR3 here is CASSNEPPYEQYF. CDR3 DNA sequence: TGTGCCAGCAGCAATGAGCCCCCCTACGAGCAGTACTTC.

J is TRBJ2-6 and V is TRBV15; D uncertain. Trimming pared 8 bases from V and 1 base from J, leaving 9 bases between. Germline V gene data show CDR1 as LNHNV and CDR2 as YYDKDF (reference sequence). The CDR3 covers 14 residues. This CDR3 is CATGWASGANVLTF. As DNA, the CDR3 is TGTGCCACCGGTTGGGCATCTGGGGCCAACGTCCTGACTTTC.

The rearrangement links TRBV27 to TRBJ1-3; TRBD1 is a possible D gene (6 bases). The V gene lost 6 bases and the J gene lost 6 bases, with 27 bases spanning the gap. The CDR3 consists of 18 residues. Germline CDR1 is MNHEY and CDR2 is SMNVEV (reference sequence). CDR3 loop: CASSFSPTGSGPENTIYF. The CDR3 DNA reads TGTGCCAGCAGCTTTTCTCCAACAGGGTCAGGGCCCGAAAACACCATATATTTT.

The chain joins TRBV11-1 to TRBJ2-3, with TRBD2 matching 13 bases. CDR1 is SGHAT and CDR2 is FQDESV in the germline V gene (reference sequence). The trim removed 5 bases at V and 3 bases at J, leaving 5 bases unmatched. The CDR3 is 16 residues long. The CDR3 spells CASSRTSGSVTDTQYF. In DNA, the CDR3 is TGTGCCAGCAGCAGGACTAGCGGGAGTGTGACAGATACGCAGTATTTT. The full variable domain, in which reference TRBV11-1 and TRBJ2-3 provide the parts outside the CDR3, is EAEVAQSPRYKITEKSQAVAFWCDPISGHATLYWYRQILGQGPELLVQFQDESVVDDSQLPKDRFSAERLKGVDSTLKIQPAELGDSAMYLCASSRTSGSVTDTQYFGPGTRLTVL.

This sequence joins TRBV12-5 and TRBJ1-2; 8 bases match TRBD1. Trimming took 0 bases from V and 4 from J; bases not matched to a gene: 13. CDR1 and CDR2 (germline): LGHNT, FRNRAP. CDR3 length equals 18 residues. CDR3 protein: CASGLVQGGVQGVYGYTF. The CDR3 region has the DNA TGTGCTAGTGGTTTGGTACAGGGGGGGGTACAGGGAGTCTATGGCTACACCTTC.

This clone was seen only once. The gene calls are TRBV19 and TRBJ1-5; D is unclear. Germline assignment: CDR1 LNHDA and CDR2 SQIVND (reference sequence). V was pared by 5 bases and J by 5 bases, with 16 bases between. The CDR3 sequence is 15 residues long. As DNA, the CDR3 is TGTGCCAGTAGTTTAGCAACCCAGACCGATCAGCCCCAGCATTTT. Residues: CASSLATQTDQPQHF.

This chain uses TRBV2 with TRBJ1-2; D unresolved. The CDR3 contains 14 residues. Trimming shortened V by 6 bases and J by 4 bases, and 15 bases separated the two germline ends. Looked up from germline, CDR1 is SNHLY and CDR2 is FYNNEI. CDR3 coding DNA: TGTGCCAGCAGACAGAAGGACGTCCCCTATGGCTACACCTTC. This codes for CASRQKDVPYGYTF.

The rearrangement uses TRBV7-9 and TRBJ2-1; D remains ambiguous. The CDR3 runs to 12 residues. Per the germline V gene, CDR1 is SEHNR and CDR2 is FQNEAQ (reference sequence). Trimming cost V 3 bases and J 7 bases, with 7 bases left between them. CDR3 amino acids: CASSFKGNEQFF. DNA of the CDR3: TGTGCCAGCAGCTTCAAAGGGAATGAGCAGTTCTTC. The whole variable domain, remainder taken from reference TRBV7-9 and TRBJ2-1, is DTGVSQNPRHKITKRGQNVTFRCDPISEHNRLYWYRQTLGQGPEFLTYFQNEAQLEKSRLLSDRFSAERPKGSFSTLEIQRTEQGDSAMYLCASSFKGNEQFFGPGTRLTVL.